This T cell receptor beta chain is drawn from a study of T cell responses to AZD1222 COVID-19 vaccine. Study-level points and caveats: Without day 14 samples, only post-peak T cell repertoires were studied. Spike-specific TCR breadth and depth both grew after two AZD1222 doses.

V was pared by 6 bases and J by 3 bases, with 17 bases between. CDR1 and CDR2 (germline): SGHTA, FQGNSA. The CDR3 length is 15 residues. TCRdb keeps only in-frame clones here, not all; method: immunoSEQ multiplex PCR. The data show 75,000 to 100,000 clones, roughly 89% seen once. Concerning this clone: Its antigen is currently unknown.

The chain joins TRBV7-2 to TRBJ1-2; D unclear. Here the sequenced sample was peripheral blood, taken on day 0 of AZD1222 vaccination. This sequence originates from an adult in good health. The CDR3 DNA sequence: TGTGCCAGCAGTCTGGATTGGTCCGCCTACTATGGCTACACCTTC. Translated: CASSLDWSAYYGYTF.